By frequency in the sample, the clone carrying this T cell receptor (delta chain) is medium-sized. Its antigen is currently unknown. The identical CDR3 is also encoded by other nucleotide sequences in the sample. CDR1 GEAIGNYY and CDR2 EKD come from the germline V gene. Trimming shortened V by 2 bases and J by 1 base, and 10 bases separated the two germline ends. This CDR3 region has 14 residues. Gammadelta T cells were flow-sorted from PBMC into Vgamma9/Vdelta2+ and Vdelta2-negative populations for bulk analysis. The sample belongs to a study of γδ T cells in repeated Plasmodium falciparum infection. Turning to the study itself: Age- and gender-matched Australian children served as comparison for malaria-exposed Malian children. Each infection was followed by sampling at 21 days, plus baseline and some pre-infection draws. Four controlled malaria infections with P. falciparum NF54 spanned 644 days. The study, taken as a whole, reports: Compared with Australian children, Malian Vdelta2-negative repertoires seemed more clonal, less diverse, less shared.

TCRdb reapplied CATT to the multiplex PCR reads. The sample contains 75,000 to 95,000 delta-chain clones, 0.85% to 1% of which appear only once. Sequenced material: gamma-delta T cells from blood. This receptor was identified in a pool of human donors (malaria-infected and uninfected, not separated). J is TRDJ1 and V is TRDV2, with D possibly matching TRDD3 (5 bases). CDR3 amino acids: CACDIGVSTDKLIF. The CDR3 DNA is TGTGCCTGTGACATTGGGGTCAGCACCGATAAACTCATCTTT.